This paragraph reports one TCR beta chain. Its antigen is unknown. This entry comes from a study of somatic mutations in cytotoxic T cells in rheumatoid arthritis. Background on the study: Certain T-cell populations stained with V beta antibodies were FACS-sorted to nearly 100% purity, and V beta1+ cells were TCRB-sequenced.

V was pared by 10 bases and J by 4 bases, with 9 bases of the junction left unmatched. Germline V lookup: CDR1 MNHEY, CDR2 SMNVEV (reference sequence). CDR3 length: 14 residues. Study-level points and caveats: Rheumatoid arthritis patients showed slight TRBV07 underrepresentation, and this was not adjusted for multiple comparisons. Per patient, the largest CD8+ clone was found to exceed 20% of CD8+ cells in about an eighth of the roughly 65 cases.

The study pulled out CD4+ and CD8+ cells with positive magnetic bead selection and then checked their purity by flow cytometry. The method was immunoSEQ multiplex PCR; TCRdb's version includes in-frame clones alone and lacks a portion of them. The sample contains about 6,400 clones, 65% to 80% of which appear only once. The source is a woman between 45 and 65 years old in good health. The sample consisted of CD8+ T cells sorted from blood. The chain uses TRBV27 and TRBJ1-1, with TRBD1 matching 10 bases. The CDR3 protein is CATAERTGGTEAFF. The DNA of the CDR3 is TGTGCCACCGCCGAAAGGACAGGGGGCACTGAAGCTTTCTTT.